The present TCR beta chain was sequenced within a study of cytomegalovirus exposure and HLA in healthy donors listed by TCRdb under 2017. Background on the whole study: An earlier analysis of roughly 570 of the donors reported around 280 Gb of sequence data and approximately 120 million unique TCR beta sequences obtained from approximately 180 million T cells. Approximately 300 gigabases of sequencing data and around 88 million unique TCR sequences made up an early release that covered approximately 700 HLA-typed donors. Of the 350 to 450 genotyped donors, 65% to 90% were placed in the genetic ancestry cluster associated with self-reported Caucasian donors. The study was designed to test whether signatures of past pathogen exposure could be identified by cataloging public T cell receptors. Using immunosequencing, the study profiled T cell repertoires from some 670 subjects and related those repertoires to cytomegalovirus serostatus. In addition to the first cohort of 666 subjects, a separate validation cohort of 120 different subjects was used. The study combined high-throughput TCR immunosequencing, statistical association of individual TCRs with disease status, and machine learning to predict cytomegalovirus infection status. In a later analysis, previously published TCR beta repertoires from roughly 710 donors were re-analyzed and high-resolution HLA genotyping was added so that TCR occurrence patterns could be studied. Rather than drawing on any new phenotypic data, the later analysis identified candidate immune exposures from TCR beta sequences and the way those sequences occurred across donors. An earlier analysis of several hundred of the donors applied high-throughput TCR beta sequencing to assess whether each TCR beta V gene segment acted as functional or pseudogenic. Donor age, sex, ethnicity and CMV serostatus were compiled together with the repertoire data. A later genetic analysis took genome-wide SNP genotypes for 398 of the 666 donors and used that subset as a discovery cohort. Every repertoire in the discovery cohort had been generated on one and the same sequencing platform. Class I and class II HLA loci were covered by the typing at four-digit resolution. The number of donors typed differed by locus, with about 629-640 for A, B, C, DRB1 and DQB1, 522 for DQA1, 600 to 610 for DPA1, and around 430 for DPB1. Several DR-DQ haplotypes were treated as single units for association and clustering because of strong linkage in the cohort. Across some 400 genotyped donors of the cohort, an average of about 250,000 unique TCR beta nucleotide sequences per donor were sequenced, and approximately 19% of those sequences were non-productive.

The library was built by means of the immunoSEQ multiplex PCR assay. A mixture of 60 forward primers for TCR Vbeta segments and 13 reverse primers for TCR Jbeta segments was used in the multiplex PCR. A multiplex PCR assay on genomic DNA amplified the CDR3 region of rearranged TCR beta genes. Amplified TCR beta libraries were sequenced as 87-base-pair reads on the Illumina HiSeq System. In the original analysis: In a later analysis, 77 million or so unique TCR beta chains were counted across the roughly 610 repertoires, and roughly 11 million of these chains were shared by at least two donors. Raw reads were error-corrected and collapsed into unique sequences with a nearest-neighbor algorithm that merged closely related sequences to remove PCR and sequencing errors. CDR3 sequences were aligned to IMGT reference sequences to assign V, D and J gene segments. For a sequence to be retained, a match of at least six nucleotides was required to both a V gene segment and a J gene segment. Rearrangements were classified as productive when the CDR3 lacked stop codons and remained in frame with V and J, and all other rearrangements were classified as non-productive. Following IMGT convention, CDR3 was defined as the stretch from the second conserved V-encoded cysteine to the conserved J-encoded phenylalanine. In an earlier analysis of 550 to 650 of the donors, sequences lacking an unambiguous match to a single V gene segment were excluded. An earlier analysis of about 590 of the donors classified V segments as functional when productive rearrangements were above 56.7% and as segregating when the standard deviation between donors was above 5%. A statistical classification framework was built for diagnosing cytomegalovirus status from the catalog of TCR beta chain sequences. In a later analysis, TCR nucleotide sequences were compared against IMGT/GENE-DB human TR gene sequences so that V and J genes could be assigned. A later analysis assigned CDR3 sequences and most-parsimonious VDJ recombination scenarios with the TCRdist pipeline. In a later analysis, every TCR beta chain was defined by the combination of its CDR3 amino acid sequence and its V-gene family, and reads without a unique V-gene family were dropped. To address suspected cross-contamination and a sequencing artifact, a later analysis removed around 600 highly shared, low-generation-probability nucleotide sequences. A later analysis calculated a clonal expansion index for each public chain from normalized within-repertoire ranks of inferred template counts. A later analysis computed generation probabilities with a VDJ recombination model fitted to out-of-frame rearrangements, and checked the results against IGoR. In a later analysis, hypergeometric tests were used to score TCR-TCR, TCR-HLA and TCR-CMV co-occurrence, with a repertoire-size bias correction applied to TCR pairs. False discovery rates were estimated in a later analysis by permuting HLA or CMV assignments 20 times. In a later analysis, co-occurring TCRs were grouped with DBSCAN, and TCRdist sequence similarity was added when clustering was performed within HLA-allele-positive subsets. Co-occurrence clustering excluded repertoires with fewer than 30,000 or more than 120,000 public chains, plus five with anomalous nucleotide sharing. The table was pulled from immuneACCESS by TCRdb, which kept in-frame rearrangements only. Such tables lose some clones; where checked, under half of the loss comes from unresolved V genes, and the rest has no known cause. The V and J calls and clone size come from that table; D and trimming were worked out from the DNA. The sample table shows about 150,000 clones, and about four fifths are seen once. The ten most abundant clones make up around 6.6% of the sample.

Per the germline V gene (reference sequence), LNHDA is the CDR1 and SQIVND is the CDR2. Measured from the cysteine to the phenylalanine, the CDR3 is 13 residues long. The entry retains the CDR3 DNA only, 39 bases that are in frame from base 1. The cohort consisted of 666 healthy bone marrow donors. Cohort members were all nominally healthy when sampled, although unrecorded immune exposures were likely present. The donor tested CMV seropositive and was one of the 289 seropositive cohort members. A peripheral blood sample was collected from each donor, and TCR beta sequencing was performed on peripheral blood mononuclear cells. Genomic DNA extraction from the blood cell samples was performed with the Qiagen DNeasy Blood Extraction Kit. With respect to this clone: Its binding antigen is unknown. The input lacks base qualities; no much larger clone sits a single base away.

The paper's findings and limits, for the study overall: Presence/absence analyses assumed roughly uniform sequencing depth across donors, an assumption that may not hold. For the cohort, immune exposure information was limited to CMV serostatus. In a later genetic analysis, a missense DCLRE1C variant was associated with V-gene and J-gene trimming of TCR beta chains, and the association was replicated in an independent cohort. Linkage disequilibrium might explain the correlated functional status among segregating V segments, but an unknown experimental factor could not be ruled out. In an earlier analysis of about 550 of the donors, most TCR beta V segments were observed in productive rearrangements about 87% or about 30% of the time, broadly matching IMGT annotations. At a false discovery rate of 0.05, a later analysis linked around 15,000 TCR beta sequences to specific HLA alleles. According to a later analysis, most CMV-associated TCR beta chains appeared to be HLA-restricted, and the HLA associations seemed to be driven largely by CMV exposure. Because HLA typing was unavailable for some donors at each locus, only the typed subset was used in association tests. Compared with equally common non-associated chains, HLA-associated TCR beta chains in a later analysis were more clonally expanded and had lower generation probabilities. This cohort had only TCR beta chains sequenced, and the lack of alpha or paired-chain data limited which features could be detected. A further reported finding was that TCR beta sequences accurately predicted the HLA-A and HLA-B alleles for most subjects in the first cohort. It was suggested by the authors that the approach could potentially be generalized to other disease states and immunological phenotypes. When HLA alleles, especially DR and DQ, strongly co-occurred, attributing TCR associations to individual alleles was difficult. Several of the top co-occurrence clusters appeared to be linked to parvovirus B19, influenza, CMV and Epstein-Barr virus, according to a later analysis. A few of the identified cytomegalovirus-associated TCR beta chains were confirmed in vitro to be specific for cytomegalovirus antigens. Because counts were too low, 15 to 20 rarely observed V segments, including chromosome 9 orphons, were excluded from the earlier analysis of 587 of the donors. In the study, about 150 TCR beta chains were listed as associated with cytomegalovirus. Because the 87-base-pair reads could not distinguish some IMGT-functional V segments, including TRBV6-2 and TRBV6-3, those segments were excluded. Cytomegalovirus status was reported to be diagnosed by the classifier with high specificity and sensitivity in both the original and validation cohorts. The sequencing pipeline was judged likely to have produced a cluster of highly shared sequence variants as a technical artifact. While some public TCRs were present in many individuals, most TCR sequences turned up only very rarely across donors. A later genetic analysis reported fewer N-insertions in productive TCRs among donors in an Asian-associated ancestry cluster than the 666-donor mean. A later analysis found that TCR association rates varied across HLA loci, with DRB1 alleles showing the most associated TCRs and HLA-C alleles the fewest.

The rearranged chain carries TRBV19 and TRBJ1-3; D gene: possibly TRBD1, on 5 matching bases. The material sequenced was PBMCs. The TCR comes from a man over 45 in good health and CMV-seropositive. The CDR3 region: CVGRGGVGNTIYF. In nucleotides, the sequence is TGTGTTGGACGGGGGGGAGTTGGAAACACCATATATTTT.